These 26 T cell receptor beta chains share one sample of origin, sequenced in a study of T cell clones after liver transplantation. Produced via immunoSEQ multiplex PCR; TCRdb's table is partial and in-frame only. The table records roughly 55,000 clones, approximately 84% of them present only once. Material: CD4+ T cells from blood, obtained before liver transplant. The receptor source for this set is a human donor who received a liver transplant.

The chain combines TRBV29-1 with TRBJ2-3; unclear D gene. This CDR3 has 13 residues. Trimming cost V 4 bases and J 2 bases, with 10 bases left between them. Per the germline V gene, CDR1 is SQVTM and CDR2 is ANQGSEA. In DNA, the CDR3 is TGCAGCGTTGTGGGCTCAACCACAGATACGCAGTATTTT. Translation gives CSVVGSTTDTQYF.

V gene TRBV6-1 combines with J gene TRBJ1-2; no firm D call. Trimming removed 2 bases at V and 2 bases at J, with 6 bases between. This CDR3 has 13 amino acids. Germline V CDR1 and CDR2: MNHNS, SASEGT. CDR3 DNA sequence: TGTGCCAGCAGTGAAAGGGTAAACTATGGCTACACCTTC. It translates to CASSERVNYGYTF.

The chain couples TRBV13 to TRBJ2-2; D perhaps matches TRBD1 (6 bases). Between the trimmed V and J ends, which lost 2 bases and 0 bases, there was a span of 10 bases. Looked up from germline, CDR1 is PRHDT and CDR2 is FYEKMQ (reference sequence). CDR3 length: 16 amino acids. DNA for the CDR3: TGTGCCAGCAGCTTACAGCGGACAGCGAACACCGGGGAGCTGTTTTTT. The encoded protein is CASSLQRTANTGELFF.

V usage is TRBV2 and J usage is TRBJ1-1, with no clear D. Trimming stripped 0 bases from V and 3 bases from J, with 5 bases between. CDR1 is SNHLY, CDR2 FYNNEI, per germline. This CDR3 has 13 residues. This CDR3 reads CASSEALYTEAFF. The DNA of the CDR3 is TGTGCCAGCAGTGAAGCGTTATACACTGAAGCTTTCTTT.

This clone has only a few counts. Here the CDR3 reads CASSQEQGFEQYF. The CDR3 DNA follows: TGCGCCAGCAGCCAAGAGCAGGGGTTCGAGCAGTACTTC. The gene calls are TRBV4-3 and TRBJ2-7, with D perhaps matching TRBD1 (6 bases). Germline V lookup: CDR1 LGHNA, CDR2 YSLEER. The CDR3 loop spans 13 amino acids. The V end was cut by 0 bases, the J end by 6 bases, with 9 bases between.

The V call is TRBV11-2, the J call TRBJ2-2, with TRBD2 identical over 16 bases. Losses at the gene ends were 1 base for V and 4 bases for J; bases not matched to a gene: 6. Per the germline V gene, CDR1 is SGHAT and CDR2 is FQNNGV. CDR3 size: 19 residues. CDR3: CASSLGGTSGRAGTGELFF. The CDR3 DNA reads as TGTGCCAGCAGCTTAGGCGGGACTAGCGGGAGGGCGGGCACCGGGGAGCTGTTTTTT. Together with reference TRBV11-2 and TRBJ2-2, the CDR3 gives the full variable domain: EAGVAQSPRYKIIEKRQSVAFWCNPISGHATLYWYQQILGQGPKLLIQFQNNGVVDDSQLPKDRFSAERLKGVDSTLKIQPAKLEDSAVYLCASSLGGTSGRAGTGELFFGEGSRLTVL.

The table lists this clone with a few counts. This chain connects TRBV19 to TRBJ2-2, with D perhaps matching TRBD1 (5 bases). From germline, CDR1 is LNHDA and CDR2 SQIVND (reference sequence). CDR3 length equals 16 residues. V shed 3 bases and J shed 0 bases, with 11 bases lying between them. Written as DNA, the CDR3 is TGTGCCAGTAGTATTTGGGCACAGGCGAACACCGGGGAGCTGTTTTTT. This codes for CASSIWAQANTGELFF.

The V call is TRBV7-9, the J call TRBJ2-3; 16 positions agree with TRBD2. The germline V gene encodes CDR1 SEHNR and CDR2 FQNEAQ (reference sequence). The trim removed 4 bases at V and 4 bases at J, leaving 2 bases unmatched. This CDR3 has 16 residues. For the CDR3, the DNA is TGTGCCAGCAGCTACGGGACTAGCGGGGGGGCAGATACGCAGTATTTT. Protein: CASSYGTSGGADTQYF.

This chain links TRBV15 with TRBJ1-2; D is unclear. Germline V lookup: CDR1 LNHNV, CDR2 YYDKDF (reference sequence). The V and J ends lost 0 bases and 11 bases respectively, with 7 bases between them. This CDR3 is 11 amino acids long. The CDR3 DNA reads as TGTGCCACCAGCAGAGAGGGCGAATACACCTTC. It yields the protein CATSREGEYTF.

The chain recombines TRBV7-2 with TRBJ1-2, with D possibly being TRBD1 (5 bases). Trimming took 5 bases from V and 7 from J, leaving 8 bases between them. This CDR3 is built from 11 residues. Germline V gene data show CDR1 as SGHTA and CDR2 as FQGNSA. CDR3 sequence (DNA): TGTGCCAGCAGCGGGGGGGTTGGCTACACCTTC. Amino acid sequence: CASSGGVGYTF.

In DNA, the CDR3 is TGTGCCAGCAGTTCGACTAGCGGGAGTTGGGAGACCCAGTACTTC. This gives the protein CASSSTSGSWETQYF. The chain carries TRBV28 and TRBJ2-5, with TRBD2 matching 12 bases. CDR3 length: 15 residues. Germline CDR1 MDHEN, CDR2 SYDVKM. Trimming took 4 bases from V and 5 from J; bases not matched to a gene: 5.

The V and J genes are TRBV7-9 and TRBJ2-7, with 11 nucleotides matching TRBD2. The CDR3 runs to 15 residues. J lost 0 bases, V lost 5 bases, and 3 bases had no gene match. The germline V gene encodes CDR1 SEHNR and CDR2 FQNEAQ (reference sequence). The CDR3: CASSRLAGSSYEQYF. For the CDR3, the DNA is TGTGCCAGCAGCCGACTAGCGGGAAGCTCCTACGAGCAGTACTTC.

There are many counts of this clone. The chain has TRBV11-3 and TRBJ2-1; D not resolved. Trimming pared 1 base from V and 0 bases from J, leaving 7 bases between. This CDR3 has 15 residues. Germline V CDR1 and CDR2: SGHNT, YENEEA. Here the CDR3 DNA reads TGTGCCAGCAGCTTAGGTCGGAGCTCCTACAATGAGCAGTTCTTC. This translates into CASSLGRSSYNEQFF.

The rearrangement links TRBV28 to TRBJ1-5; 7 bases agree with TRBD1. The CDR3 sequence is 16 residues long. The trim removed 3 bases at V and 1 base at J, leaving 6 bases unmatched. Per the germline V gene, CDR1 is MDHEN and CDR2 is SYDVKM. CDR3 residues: CASSFLQGNSNQPQHF. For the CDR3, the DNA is TGTGCCAGCAGTTTCTTACAGGGGAACAGCAATCAGCCCCAGCATTTT.

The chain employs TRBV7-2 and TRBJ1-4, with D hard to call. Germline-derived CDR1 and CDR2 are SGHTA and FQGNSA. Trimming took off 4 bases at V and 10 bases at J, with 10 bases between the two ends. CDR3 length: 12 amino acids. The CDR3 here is CASSSSRGKLFF. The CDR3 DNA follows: TGTGCCAGCAGCTCCTCCCGTGGAAAACTGTTTTTT. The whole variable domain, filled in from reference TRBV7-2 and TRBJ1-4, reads GAGVSQSPSNKVTEKGKDVELRCDPISGHTALYWYRQSLGQGLEFLIYFQGNSAPDKSGLPSDRFSAERTGGSVSTLTIQRTQQEDSAVYLCASSSSRGKLFFGSGTQLSVL.

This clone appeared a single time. CDR3 DNA: TGTGCCAGCAGCTTAGAAGCCGGGCCGCAGCCCCAGCATTTT. It encodes CASSLEAGPQPQHF. The J gene is TRBJ1-5, the V gene TRBV11-2; D unclear. The CDR3 has 14 amino acids. V lost 0 bases and J lost 7, with 10 bases in between. From germline, CDR1 is SGHAT and CDR2 FQNNGV.

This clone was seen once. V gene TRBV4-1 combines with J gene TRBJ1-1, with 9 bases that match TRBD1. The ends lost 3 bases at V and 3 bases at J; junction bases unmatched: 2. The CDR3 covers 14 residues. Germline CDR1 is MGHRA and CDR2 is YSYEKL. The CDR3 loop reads CASSQRQGDTEAFF. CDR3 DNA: TGCGCCAGCAGCCAGCGACAGGGGGACACTGAAGCTTTCTTT.

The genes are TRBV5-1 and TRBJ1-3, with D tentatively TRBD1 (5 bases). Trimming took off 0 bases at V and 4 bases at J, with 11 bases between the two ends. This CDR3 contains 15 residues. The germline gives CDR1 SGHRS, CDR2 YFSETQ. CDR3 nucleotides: TGCGCCAGCAGCTTGGGAGGGACGCGCGGAAACACCATATATTTT. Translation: CASSLGGTRGNTIYF.

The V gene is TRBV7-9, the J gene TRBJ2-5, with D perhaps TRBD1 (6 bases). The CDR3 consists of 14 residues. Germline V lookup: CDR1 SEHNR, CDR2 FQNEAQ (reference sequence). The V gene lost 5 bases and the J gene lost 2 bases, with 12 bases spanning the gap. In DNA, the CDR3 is TGTGCCAGCAGCAAACAGGGCGATCAAGAGACCCAGTACTTC. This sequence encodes CASSKQGDQETQYF.

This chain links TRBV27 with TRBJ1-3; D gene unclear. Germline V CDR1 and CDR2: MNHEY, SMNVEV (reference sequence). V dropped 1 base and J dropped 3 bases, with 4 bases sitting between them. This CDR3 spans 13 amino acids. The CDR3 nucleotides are TGTGCCAGCAGTTTATACAGTGGAAACACCATATATTTT. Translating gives CASSLYSGNTIYF.

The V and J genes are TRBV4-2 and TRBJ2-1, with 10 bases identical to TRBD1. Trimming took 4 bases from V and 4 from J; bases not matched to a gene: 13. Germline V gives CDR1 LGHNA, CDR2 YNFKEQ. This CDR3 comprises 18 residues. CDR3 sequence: CASSPRQGAGAGYNEQFF. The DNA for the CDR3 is TGTGCCAGCAGCCCGAGACAGGGGGCTGGAGCGGGATACAATGAGCAGTTCTTC.

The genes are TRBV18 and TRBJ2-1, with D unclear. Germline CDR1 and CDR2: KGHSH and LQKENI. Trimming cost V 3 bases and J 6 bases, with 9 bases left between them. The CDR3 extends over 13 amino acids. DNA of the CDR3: TGTGCCAGCTCACCGGGCCAGGTCAATGAGCAGTTCTTC. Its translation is CASSPGQVNEQFF.

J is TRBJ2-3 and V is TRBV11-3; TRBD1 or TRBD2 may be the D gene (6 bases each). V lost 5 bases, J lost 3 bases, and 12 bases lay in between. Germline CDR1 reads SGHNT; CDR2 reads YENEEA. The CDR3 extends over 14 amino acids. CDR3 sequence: CASSPGARTDTQYF. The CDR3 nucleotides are TGTGCCAGCAGCCCGGGGGCCCGTACAGATACGCAGTATTTT. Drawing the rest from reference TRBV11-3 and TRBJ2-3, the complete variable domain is EAGVVQSPRYKIIEKKQPVAFWCNPISGHNTLYWYLQNLGQGPELLIRYENEEAVDDSQLPKDRFSAERLKGVDSTLKIQPAELGDSAVYLCASSPGARTDTQYFGPGTRLTVL.

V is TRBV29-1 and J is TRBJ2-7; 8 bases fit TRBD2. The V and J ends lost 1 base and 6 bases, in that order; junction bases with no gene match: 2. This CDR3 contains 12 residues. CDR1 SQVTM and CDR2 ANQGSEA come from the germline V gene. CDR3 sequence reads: CSVEGTSSEQYF. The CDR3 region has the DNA TGCAGCGTTGAAGGGACTAGCAGCGAGCAGTACTTC.

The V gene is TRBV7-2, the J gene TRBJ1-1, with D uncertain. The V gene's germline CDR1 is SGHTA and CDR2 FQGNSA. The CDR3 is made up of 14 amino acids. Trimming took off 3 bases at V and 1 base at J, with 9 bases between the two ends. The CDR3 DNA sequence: TGTGCCAGCAGCTTTTTGGGAGAGAACACTGAAGCTTTCTTT. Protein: CASSFLGENTEAFF.

CDR3: CASNKGGKEEKLFF. DNA of the CDR3: TGCGCCAGCAACAAAGGGGGGAAGGAAGAAAAACTGTTTTTT. The chain has TRBV4-1 and TRBJ1-4, with D tentatively TRBD1 (6 bases). The ends were cut back, 7 bases at V and 8 bases at J, with 17 bases in the middle. CDR1 is MGHRA and CDR2 is YSYEKL in the germline V gene. This CDR3 contains 14 residues.